The clone carrying this T cell receptor (beta chain) appeared a single time. Its target is not known. The record originates from a study of cytomegalovirus exposure and HLA in healthy donors. The study's findings and limits: A further, later analysis showed that HLA-associated TCR beta chains (compared with equally common others) were more clonally expanded. According to the study, 160 or so TCR beta chains were cytomegalovirus-associated. A cluster of highly shared sequence variants was likely a sequencing artifact.

Both 60 Vbeta primers and 13 Jbeta primers went into the PCR. This table comes from immunoSEQ multiplex PCR, and its TCRdb copy is limited to in-frame clones, with some not included. In the table there are about 190,000 clones, roughly 80% of which are singletons. Germline assignment: CDR1 LNHNV and CDR2 YYDKDF (reference sequence). The CDR3 has 11 amino acids. V gave up 5 bases and J gave up 3 bases, with 5 bases separating them. The chain is built from TRBV15 and TRBJ2-7; no clear D. This sequence originates from a male donor in good health and CMV-seronegative. Sequenced material: PBMCs. CDR3 protein: CATSSNYEQYF. The CDR3 DNA reads TGTGCCACCAGCTCAAACTACGAGCAGTACTTC.